This is a list of T cell receptor beta chains from one sample in a study of cytomegalovirus exposure and HLA in healthy donors. Assay used: immunoSEQ multiplex PCR; TCRdb lists only in-frame clones, some missing. The sample yields 65,000 to 75,000 clones, about 70% seen once. Sample: PBMCs. Source of these receptors: a woman in her 30s in good health and CMV-seronegative. Each CDR3 is given with its conserved first and last residue. D genes are given only for firm matches. Clone size is stated in some rows and not others, as once, few, many or a class when expanded.

>TRBD1|TRBJ1-4|-|TRBV14
TGTGCCAGCAGCCTACGACCCCCGGGACAGGCAGATGAAAAACTGTTTTTT
CASSLRPPGQADEKLFF
>TRBD1|TRBJ1-4|-|TRBV11-2
TGTGCCAGCAGCTCCGGGACAGGGAGGAATGAAAAACTGTTTTTT
CASSSGTGRNEKLFF
>TRBD2|TRBJ2-3|-|TRBV19
TGTGCCAGTAGTATACTGCTAGCGGGGGGTTACAAGTCAGATACGCAGTATTTT
CASSILLAGGYKSDTQYF
>TRBD1|TRBJ2-7|-|TRBV7-8
TGTGCCAGCAGCTACGGCAGGGGGTCCTACGAGCAGTACTTC
CASSYGRGSYEQYF
>TRBD2|TRBJ2-3|-|TRBV7-8
TGTGCCAGCAGCTATACCCTAGCGGGGGGTCCAGATACGCAGTATTTT
CASSYTLAGGPDTQYF
>-|TRBJ1-2|-|TRBV6-1
TGTGCCAGCAGTGCCTCTCCTAACTATGGCTACACCTTC
CASSASPNYGYTF
>TRBD1|TRBJ2-5|-|TRBV9
TGTGCCAGCAGCTACAGCCGCGGGACAGGCCACGGGGAGACCCAGTACTTC
CASSYSRGTGHGETQYF
>-|TRBJ1-5|few|TRBV6-5
TGTGCCAGCAGGTCTGCTGATAGTGGCAATCAGCCCCAGCATTTT
CASRSADSGNQPQHF
>TRBD1|TRBJ1-2|-|TRBV4-2
TGTGCCAGCAGCCCGCGTCGGACAGGGGAGGGCTATGGCTACACCTTC
CASSPRRTGEGYGYTF
>-|TRBJ1-1|-|TRBV6-5
TGTGCCAGCAGTCGACGCGGGGCCCGTACTGAAGCTTTCTTT
CASSRRGARTEAFF
>TRBD2|TRBJ2-3|-|TRBV2
TGTGCCAGCAGGGCTAGCGGGGATTTAGATACGCAGTATTTT
CASRASGDLDTQYF
>TRBD1|TRBJ1-1|-|TRBV7-9
TGTGCCAGCAGCCCAGGGGGCGAAAGGGGGAACACTGAAGCTTTCTTT
CASSPGGERGNTEAFF
>-|TRBJ1-4|-|TRBV5-6
TGTGCCAGCAGCTTGGCGGGTTTGGATGAAAAACTGTTTTTT
CASSLAGLDEKLFF
>TRBD2|TRBJ2-7|-|TRBV7-2
TGTGCCAGCAGCGGACGGACTAGCGGGGTTTCGTTGAGCGGGCAGTACTTC
CASSGRTSGVSLSGQYF
>-|TRBJ1-2|-|TRBV19
TGTGCCAGTAGTATCCTGAAGGGGTTCGGCTACACCTTC
CASSILKGFGYTF
>-|TRBJ2-7|-|TRBV6-6
TGTGCCAGCAGCCCAGGGGGGAGCTCCTACGAGCAGTACTTC
CASSPGGSSYEQYF
>TRBD2|TRBJ2-3|-|TRBV10-1
TGCGCCAGCAGTGTGACTAGCGGGGATACGCAGTATTTT
CASSVTSGDTQYF
>-|TRBJ1-4|-|TRBV6-5
TGTGCCAGCAGGCAGGGTGCAACTAATGAAAAACTGTTTTTT
CASRQGATNEKLFF
>-|TRBJ1-4|-|TRBV4-2
TGTGCCAGCAGTCAACAGGGAACTAATGAAAAACTGTTTTTT
CASSQQGTNEKLFF
>-|TRBJ1-5|-|TRBV6-5
TGTGCCAGCAGGGCCCCCAATCAGCCCCAGCATTTT
CASRAPNQPQHF
>-|TRBJ2-2|-|TRBV6-1
TGTGCCAGCAGTCACAGGGACACCACCGGGGAGCTGTTTTTT
CASSHRDTTGELFF
>-|TRBJ2-1|-|TRBV5-4
TGTGCCAGCAGCTTGGCCCGTAGAGATGAGCAGTTCTTC
CASSLARRDEQFF
>-|TRBJ2-5|-|TRBV4-1
TGCGCCAGCAGCCAAGATACTAGTAGAGAGACCCAGTACTTC
CASSQDTSRETQYF
>TRBD1|TRBJ1-2|-|TRBV18
TGTGCCAGCTCACCCCTGGACGGGACAGCCCTCTATGGCTACACCTTC
CASSPLDGTALYGYTF
>-|TRBJ1-1|-|TRBV18
TGTGCCAGCTCACCGGCGGCAGTGAACACTGAAGCTTTCTTT
CASSPAAVNTEAFF
>TRBD2|TRBJ2-3|-|TRBV10-3
TGTGCCATCAGCTTCCGACTAGCGGGGGAGGCAGATACGCAGTATTTT
CAISFRLAGEADTQYF
>TRBD2|TRBJ2-3|-|TRBV5-4
TGCGCCAGCAGCCAAGAATGGCTGACTAGCGGGGGCACAGATACGCAGTATTTT
CASSQEWLTSGGTDTQYF
>TRBD1|TRBJ2-5|once|TRBV18
TGTGCCAGCTCACCACCCGGGACAGGGAGAGAGACCCAGTACTTC
CASSPPGTGRETQYF
>-|TRBJ1-2|once|TRBV28
TGTGCCAGCAGTGCTACAGGGCAGAGGGGGGGCTACACCTTC
CASSATGQRGGYTF
>-|TRBJ2-7|few|TRBV9
TGTGCCAGCAGCGTAGACCCGGTTCCCTACGAGCAGTACTTC
CASSVDPVPYEQYF
>-|TRBJ1-1|-|TRBV7-8
TGTGCCAGCAGCTTAGCGACAGACATGAACACTGAAGCTTTCTTT
CASSLATDMNTEAFF
>TRBD2|TRBJ2-1|-|TRBV6-5
TGTGCCAGCGGATGGACTAGCGGGGTAAACAATGAGCAGTTCTTC
CASGWTSGVNNEQFF
>TRBD1|TRBJ1-2|-|TRBV4-3
TGCGCCAGCAGCCAAGGAGGGGGCAGGGGAAACTATGGCTACACCTTC
CASSQGGGRGNYGYTF
>-|TRBJ1-4|-|TRBV28
TGTGCCGGAGCGACCCAAGGGGAAGAAAAACTGTTTTTT
CAGATQGEEKLFF
>-|TRBJ1-1|medium-sized|TRBV19
TGTGCCAGTAGTATCCAAGGGGACACTCCCAAGGGAGCTTTCTTT
CASSIQGDTPKGAFF
>-|TRBJ1-2|-|TRBV5-1
TGCGCCAGCAGCTTGGCCCCGGGATCCTATGGCTACACCTTC
CASSLAPGSYGYTF
>TRBD1|TRBJ1-2|-|TRBV6-6
TGTGCCAGCAGTACTCCCGACAGGGTGAGGGGCTACACCTTC
CASSTPDRVRGYTF
>-|TRBJ1-1|-|TRBV19
TGTGCCAGTAGTATAGGTACGGGTGGGTGGAACACTGAAGCTTTCTTT
CASSIGTGGWNTEAFF
>-|TRBJ1-1|-|TRBV6-6
TGTGCCAGCAGCCGGAGCACTGAAGCTTTCTTT
CASSRSTEAFF
>-|TRBJ1-1|-|TRBV5-1
TGCGCCAGCAGCTTGGACCCAGGGTGGACCACTGAAGCTTTCTTT
CASSLDPGWTTEAFF
>TRBD1|TRBJ2-3|-|TRBV7-6
TGTGCCAGCAGCTTAGGGGCAGGGGGACCCTTCACAGATACGCAGTATTTT
CASSLGAGGPFTDTQYF